Listed below are T cell receptor beta chains from one sample, sequenced in a study of blood T cell repertoires in COVID-19. TCRdb's copy holds only in-frame clones and misses some; the assay was immunoSEQ multiplex PCR. The table has about 300,000 clones, roughly 86% seen once; the top ten hold about 1.7%. Sequencing used peripheral blood. The receptors derive from a woman aged 30 to 39 with COVID-19, enrolled during active disease. The CDR3 runs from the conserved cysteine through the conserved F or W. Fields, in order: V gene, D gene, clone size, J gene, CDR3 protein, CDR3 DNA. D genes are given only for firm matches. A row's size may be missing; if present it is once, few, many or a size class.

TRBV19,.,few,TRBJ1-3,CASSIITGNTIYF,TGTGCCAGTAGTATCATCACCGGGAACACCATATATTTT
TRBV9,.,.,TRBJ1-2,CASSANYQSYYGYTF,TGTGCCAGCAGCGCCAACTACCAAAGTTACTATGGCTACACCTTC
TRBV6-5,TRBD1,.,TRBJ1-1,CASSYSAGTGQGAFF,TGTGCCAGCAGTTACTCAGCCGGGACAGGACAAGGAGCTTTCTTT
TRBV3-1/TRBV3-2,.,.,TRBJ2-5,CASSQVSSASAVLQETQYF,TGTGCCAGCAGCCAAGTTTCCTCCGCTAGCGCCGTTTTACAAGAGACCCAGTACTTC
TRBV7-2,.,few,TRBJ1-4,CASSFRSGQWEKLFF,TGTGCCAGCAGCTTTCGGTCAGGGCAATGGGAAAAACTGTTTTTT
TRBV7-2,.,.,TRBJ1-6,CASIPGGANSPLHF,TGTGCCAGCATCCCCGGTGGGGCCAATTCACCCCTCCACTTT
TRBV6-5,TRBD1,.,TRBJ2-1,CASSGQGISNEQFF,TGTGCCAGTTCTGGACAGGGTATTAGTAATGAGCAGTTCTTC
TRBV19,TRBD1,.,TRBJ1-6,CASRTGNAPLHF,TGTGCCAGTAGGACAGGGAATGCACCCCTCCACTTT
TRBV29-1,TRBD1,.,TRBJ1-1,CSVRTGLGTEAFF,TGCAGCGTTAGGACAGGCCTGGGTACTGAAGCTTTCTTT
TRBV10-3,TRBD2,.,TRBJ2-1,CAISQTSGGRNEQFF,TGTGCCATCTCCCAAACTAGCGGGGGGAGGAATGAGCAGTTCTTC
TRBV6-1,TRBD1,.,TRBJ1-5,CASSVQGRWGNQPQHF,TGTGCCAGCAGTGTACAGGGGAGGTGGGGCAATCAGCCCCAGCATTTT
TRBV24-1,TRBD1,few,TRBJ2-5,CATSDIGQGMRETQYF,TGTGCCACCAGTGATATAGGACAGGGGATGAGGGAGACCCAGTACTTC
TRBV6-5,TRBD1,.,TRBJ1-1,CASQGGREAFF,TGTGCCAGCCAAGGGGGCAGAGAAGCTTTCTTT
TRBV18,TRBD1,.,TRBJ2-2,CASSRTGDGTGELFF,TGTGCCAGCTCTCGGACAGGGGACGGCACCGGGGAGCTGTTTTTT
TRBV6-5,TRBD1,.,TRBJ1-2,CASSRTGLEGYTF,TGTGCCAGCAGTAGGACAGGGCTGGAAGGCTACACCTTC
TRBV5-5,.,few,TRBJ2-7,CASSPGGAYEQYF,TGTGCCAGCAGCCCCGGGGGAGCCTACGAGCAGTACTTC
TRBV5-5,.,.,TRBJ1-6,CASSLVVQGRNSPLHF,TGTGCCAGCAGTCTCGTTGTACAGGGCCGAAATTCACCCCTCCACTTT
TRBV21-1,.,.,TRBJ1-1,CASSQGNSPKYGTEAFF,TGTGCCAGCAGCCAGGGGAACAGCCCCAAGTATGGCACTGAAGCTTTCTTT
TRBV4-1,.,.,TRBJ1-5,CASSQEDARQPQHF,TGCGCCAGCAGCCAAGAAGATGCGAGACAGCCCCAGCATTTT
TRBV2,TRBD1,.,TRBJ2-5,CASSELGTDQETQYF,TGTGCCAGCAGTGAATTGGGGACAGATCAAGAGACCCAGTACTTC
TRBV6-6,TRBD1,.,TRBJ1-5,CASSRTGLSNQPQHF,TGTGCCAGCAGTAGGACAGGACTTAGCAATCAGCCCCAGCATTTT
TRBV18,TRBD2,.,TRBJ2-2,CASSPRLAGTNTGELFF,TGTGCCAGCTCACCTAGGCTAGCGGGGACGAACACCGGGGAGCTGTTTTTT
TRBV19,TRBD1,.,TRBJ1-2,CASSIGIEDRVNYGYTF,TGTGCCAGTAGTATAGGAATTGAGGACAGGGTGAACTATGGCTACACCTTC
TRBV4-1,TRBD2,.,TRBJ2-3,CASSQEASRGGIWTDTQYF,TGCGCCAGCAGCCAAGAGGCCTCGCGGGGGGGCATATGGACAGATACGCAGTATTTT
TRBV11-3,.,.,TRBJ1-3,CASSLVADTIYF,TGTGCCAGCAGCTTAGTGGCGGACACCATATATTTT
TRBV19,.,.,TRBJ1-6,CASTDSDRNSPLHF,TGTGCCAGTACGGATTCGGACAGAAATTCACCCCTCCACTTT
TRBV24-1,TRBD2,.,TRBJ2-1,CATSDSGLAQEQFF,TGTGCCACCAGTGATTCGGGACTAGCCCAGGAGCAGTTCTTC
TRBV6-5,.,.,TRBJ1-5,CASSRGQTNQPQHF,TGTGCCAGCAGCCGAGGACAGACAAATCAGCCCCAGCATTTT
TRBV5-4,.,.,TRBJ1-1,CASSRQNTEAFF,TGTGCCAGCAGCCGACAGAACACTGAAGCTTTCTTT
TRBV24-1,TRBD2,.,TRBJ2-1,CATSDSERGLYNEQFF,TGTGCCACCAGTGATTCAGAGCGGGGGCTTTACAATGAGCAGTTCTTC
TRBV6-2/TRBV6-3,.,.,TRBJ2-3,CASSPRQVVTDTQYF,TGTGCCAGCAGTCCCCGACAGGTAGTCACAGATACGCAGTATTTT
TRBV5-1,TRBD1,once,TRBJ1-6,CAGSFGGGGLDSPLHF,TGCGCCGGCAGCTTCGGTGGAGGGGGCCTCGATTCACCCCTCCACTTT
TRBV25-1,TRBD1,.,TRBJ1-2,CASRQTGANYGYTF,TGTGCCAGCAGGCAGACAGGGGCTAACTATGGCTACACCTTC
TRBV6-4,.,.,TRBJ1-6,CASRRDGENSPLHF,TGTGCCAGCAGGCGGGACGGAGAAAATTCACCCCTCCACTTT
TRBV5-1,TRBD1,.,TRBJ1-5,CASSLAPDRGNQPQHF,TGCGCCAGCAGCTTGGCCCCGGACAGGGGGAATCAGCCCCAGCATTTT
TRBV7-8,.,once,TRBJ1-3,CASSNQLGDTIYF,TGTGCCAGCAGCAACCAATTGGGCGACACCATATATTTT
TRBV4-2,.,.,TRBJ2-1,CASSQEGASNEQFF,TGTGCCAGCAGCCAAGAGGGGGCCTCGAATGAGCAGTTCTTC